This T cell receptor beta chain came from a study of T cell clonotyping in hematopoietic cell transplantation. The overall study: Pretransplant recipient samples were taken after cytoreduction.

CDR1 and CDR2 from the germline V gene are MDHEN and SYDVKM. The CDR3 totals 13 residues. Trimming cost V 6 bases and J 8 bases, with 16 bases left between them. Noted time point: recipient sample about 28 days before transplant, after cytoreduction. Recipient blood drawn about 28 days pretransplant and days 30, 100, 180 after. Comments on this clone: As yet, its antigen is unknown.

Study results and caveats: At the given depth, recipient repertoires were over 97% de novo clonotypes.

Some clones are missing from TCRdb's copy, which holds only in-frame ones; the method was immunoSEQ multiplex PCR. The repertoire holds 25,000 to 30,000 clones, with 82% as singletons. The clonotype originates from a man aged 35 to 55 with acute myeloid leukemia. Some clones in this sample may be carry-over from other donors' samples. The chain carries TRBV28 and TRBJ1-2; perhaps TRBD1 as D (6 bases). The sample was peripheral blood mononuclear cells, taken before stem cell transplant. CDR3 nucleotide sequence: TGTGCCAGCAGCCCCTTGGGGGGACACGGCTACACCTTC. As protein: CASSPLGGHGYTF.